This T cell receptor beta chain came from a study of cytotoxic CD8 clonotypes in ibrutinib-treated CLL. About this clone: One junction end disagrees with the germline gene, perhaps due to a read error.

CDR3 size: 14 residues. CDR1 and CDR2 (germline): SSHAT, FNYEAQ (reference sequence). Data came from immunoSEQ multiplex PCR; TCRdb stores just in-frame clones and leaves some out. The sample carries approximately 330,000 clones, almost 80% recorded once. The starting material was PBMCs, obtained before ibrutinib treatment. The chain couples TRBV7-7 to TRBJ2-7; weak D call: TRBD1 (6 bases). This TCR was sampled from a human donor with chronic lymphocytic leukemia. CDR3 sequence (DNA): TGTGCTAGCAGCTTCGGGGACACAAACTACGAGCAGTACTTC. This codes for CASSFGDTNYEQYF.